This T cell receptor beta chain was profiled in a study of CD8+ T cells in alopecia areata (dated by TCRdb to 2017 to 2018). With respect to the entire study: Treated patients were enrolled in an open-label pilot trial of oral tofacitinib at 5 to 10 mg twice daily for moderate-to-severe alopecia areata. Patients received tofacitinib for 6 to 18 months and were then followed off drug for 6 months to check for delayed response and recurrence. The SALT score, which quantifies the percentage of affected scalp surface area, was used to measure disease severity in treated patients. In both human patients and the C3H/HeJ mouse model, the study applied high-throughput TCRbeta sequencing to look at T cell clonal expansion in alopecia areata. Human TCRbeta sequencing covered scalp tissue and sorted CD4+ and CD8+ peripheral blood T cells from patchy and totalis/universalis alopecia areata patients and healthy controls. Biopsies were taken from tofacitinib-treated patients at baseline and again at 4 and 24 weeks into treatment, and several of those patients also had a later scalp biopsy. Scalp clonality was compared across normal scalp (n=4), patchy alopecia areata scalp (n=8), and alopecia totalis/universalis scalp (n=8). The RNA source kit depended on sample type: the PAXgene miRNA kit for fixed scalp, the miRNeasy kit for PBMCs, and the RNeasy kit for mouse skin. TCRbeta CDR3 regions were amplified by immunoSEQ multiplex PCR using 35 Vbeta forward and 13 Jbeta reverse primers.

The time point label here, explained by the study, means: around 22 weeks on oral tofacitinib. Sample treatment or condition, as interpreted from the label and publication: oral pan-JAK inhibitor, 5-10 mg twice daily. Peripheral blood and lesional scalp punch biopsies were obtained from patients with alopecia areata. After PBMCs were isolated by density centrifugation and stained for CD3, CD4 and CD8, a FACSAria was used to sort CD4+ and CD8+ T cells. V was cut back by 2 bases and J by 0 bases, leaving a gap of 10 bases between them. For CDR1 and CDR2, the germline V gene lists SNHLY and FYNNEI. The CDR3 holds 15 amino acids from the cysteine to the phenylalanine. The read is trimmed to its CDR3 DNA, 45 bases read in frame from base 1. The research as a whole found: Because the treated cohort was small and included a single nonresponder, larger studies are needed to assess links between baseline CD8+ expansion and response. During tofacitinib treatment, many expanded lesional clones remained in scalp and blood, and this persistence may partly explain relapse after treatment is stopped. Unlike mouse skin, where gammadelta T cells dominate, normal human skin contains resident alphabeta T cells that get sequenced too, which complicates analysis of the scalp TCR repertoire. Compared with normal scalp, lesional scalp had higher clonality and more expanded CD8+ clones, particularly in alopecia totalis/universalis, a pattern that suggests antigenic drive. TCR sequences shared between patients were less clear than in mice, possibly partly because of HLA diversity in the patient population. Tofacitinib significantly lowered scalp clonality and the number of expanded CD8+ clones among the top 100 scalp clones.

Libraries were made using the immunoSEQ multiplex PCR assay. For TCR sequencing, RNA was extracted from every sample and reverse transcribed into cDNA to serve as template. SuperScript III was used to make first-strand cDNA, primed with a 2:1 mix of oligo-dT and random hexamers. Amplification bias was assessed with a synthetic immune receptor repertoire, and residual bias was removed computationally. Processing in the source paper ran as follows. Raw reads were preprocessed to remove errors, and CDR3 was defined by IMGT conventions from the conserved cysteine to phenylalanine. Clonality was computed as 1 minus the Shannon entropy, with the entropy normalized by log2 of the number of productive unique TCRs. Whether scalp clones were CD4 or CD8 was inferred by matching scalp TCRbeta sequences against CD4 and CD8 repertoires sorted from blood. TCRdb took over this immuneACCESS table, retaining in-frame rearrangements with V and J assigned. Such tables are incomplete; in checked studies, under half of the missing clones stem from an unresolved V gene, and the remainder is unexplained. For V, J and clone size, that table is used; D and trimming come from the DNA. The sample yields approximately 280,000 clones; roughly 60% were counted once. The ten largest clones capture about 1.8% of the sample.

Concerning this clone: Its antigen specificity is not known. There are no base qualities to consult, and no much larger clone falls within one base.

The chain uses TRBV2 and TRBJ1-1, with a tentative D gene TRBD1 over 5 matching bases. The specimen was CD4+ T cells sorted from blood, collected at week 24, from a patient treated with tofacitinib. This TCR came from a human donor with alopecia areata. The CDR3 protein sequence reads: CASSERGRVNTEAFF. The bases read TGTGCCAGCAGTGAACGGGGCAGGGTGAACACTGAAGCTTTCTTT.